Listed below are T cell receptor beta chains from one sample, sequenced in a study of CD8 T cells in ankylosing spondylitis. Each CDR3 protein gets one entry after TCRdb re-called the 5' RACE reads with MiXCR. The table has 250,000 to 400,000 distinct CDR3 sequences, 11% seen once. Sequenced input: blood, either unsorted or a sorted T cell fraction (not recorded which). All receptors come from a female donor with ankylosing spondylitis or in good health (not recorded which). The CDR3 runs from the conserved cysteine through the conserved F or W. The order of the fields is D gene, V gene, clone size, J gene, CDR3 protein, CDR3 DNA. A D gene is named only where the DNA matches it firmly. Clone size is stated in some rows and not others, as once, few, many or a class when expanded.

NA	TRBV20-1	many	TRBJ2-7	CSAKQGTDFRAYEQYF	TGCAGTGCTAAGCAGGGAACCGACTTCCGTGCCTACGAGCAGTACTTC
NA	TRBV20-1	many	TRBJ1-2	CSARDLGGRGNYGYTF	TGCAGTGCTAGAGATCTGGGGGGACGGGGGAACTATGGCTACACCTTC
TRBD2	TRBV7-9	few	TRBJ2-7	CASSLGRPGLDYEQYF	TGTGCCAGCAGCTTAGGTCGGCCAGGACTAGACTACGAGCAGTACTTC
NA	TRBV5-1	NA	TRBJ2-1	CASSSSLIAQTYNEQFF	TGCGCCAGCAGCTCGTCTCTAATAGCGCAAACTTACAATGAGCAGTTCTTC
NA	TRBV29-1	few	TRBJ2-7	CSVGTTVLLGNEQYF	TGCAGCGTTGGAACGACAGTCCTCCTGGGGAACGAGCAGTACTTC
NA	TRBV18	NA	TRBJ2-7	CASSFDWYEQYF	TGTGCCAGCTCATTTGACTGGTACGAGCAGTACTTC
NA	TRBV3-1	many	TRBJ2-6	CASSQGVSGANVLTF	TGTGCCAGCAGCCAAGGCGTCTCTGGGGCCAACGTCCTGACTTTC
NA	TRBV28	few	TRBJ1-1	CASSQKDTEAFF	TGTGCCAGCAGTCAAAAAGACACTGAAGCTTTCTTT
NA	TRBV7-6	NA	TRBJ2-1	CASSLAGAWTASSYNEQFF	TGTGCCAGCAGCTTAGCGGGGGCCTGGACTGCTAGCTCCTACAATGAGCAGTTCTTC
TRBD1	TRBV20-1	NA	TRBJ1-5	CSASGGDRGLISNQPQHF	TGCAGTGCTAGCGGAGGGGACAGGGGGCTGATCAGCAATCAGCCCCAGCATTTT
NA	TRBV7-9	many	TRBJ2-7	CASSSPGQFSYEQYF	TGTGCCAGCAGCTCACCCGGACAGTTCTCCTACGAGCAGTACTTC
TRBD2	TRBV29-1	NA	TRBJ2-3	CSVVATSGRVTDTQYF	TGCAGCGTTGTGGCAACTAGCGGGAGGGTCACAGATACGCAGTATTTT
TRBD1	TRBV5-1	many	TRBJ2-7	CASSSLRTGKVLEQYF	TGCGCCAGCAGCTCGCTCCGGACAGGGAAGGTATTGGAGCAGTACTTC
TRBD1	TRBV20-1	few	TRBJ2-7	CSAPGTGLNYEQYF	TGCAGTGCTCCCGGGACAGGGTTAAACTACGAGCAGTACTTC
NA	TRBV20-1	many	TRBJ1-5	CSALTGSAYSNQPQHF	TGCAGTGCTTTAACAGGGTCGGCGTATAGCAATCAGCCCCAGCATTTT
NA	TRBV5-6	many	TRBJ1-1	CASTRLRWNTEAFF	TGTGCCAGCACACGATTGAGATGGAACACTGAAGCTTTCTTT
NA	TRBV4-2	few	TRBJ2-1	CASSQDQGGEAYNEQFF	TGTGCCAGCAGCCAAGATCAGGGGGGAGAGGCCTACAATGAGCAGTTCTTC
NA	TRBV20-1	many	TRBJ2-4	CSARGQGKNIQYF	TGCAGTGCTAGAGGCCAGGGGAAAAACATTCAGTACTTC
NA	TRBV20-1	many	TRBJ2-6	CSALSSGANVLTF	TGCAGTGCTCTTTCTTCTGGGGCCAACGTCCTGACTTTC
NA	TRBV20-1	many	TRBJ2-1	CSARGAGAFYNEQFF	TGCAGTGCCAGAGGGGCAGGGGCTTTCTACAATGAGCAGTTCTTC
NA	TRBV19	few	TRBJ2-2	CASPGKDTGELFF	TGTGCCAGTCCCGGGAAGGACACCGGGGAGCTGTTTTTT
NA	TRBV7-9	NA	TRBJ2-3	CASTRDEYSTDTQYF	TGTGCCAGCACGCGGGACGAATATAGCACAGATACGCAGTATTTT
NA	TRBV4-3	few	TRBJ2-7	CASSQVFQGSPRPQYEQYF	TGCGCCAGCAGCCAAGTGTTTCAGGGGTCCCCCCGCCCTCAATACGAGCAGTACTTC
NA	TRBV12-3/TRBV12-4	many	TRBJ1-1	CASSLGLNTEAFF	TGTGCCAGCAGCTTGGGCCTGAACACTGAAGCTTTCTTT
NA	TRBV27	many	TRBJ1-2	CASSGGRRGYTF	TGTGCCAGCAGTGGGGGGCGCCGGGGCTACACCTTC
NA	TRBV5-1	many	TRBJ2-2	CASSLPGTGGELFF	TGCGCCAGCAGCTTACCGGGAACGGGCGGGGAGCTGTTTTTT
NA	TRBV20-1	many	TRBJ1-4	CSARDPSGNEKLFF	TGCAGTGCTAGAGATCCGAGCGGTAATGAAAAACTGTTTTTT
NA	TRBV20-1	many	TRBJ1-5	CSATKASNQPQHF	TGCAGTGCCACAAAGGCGAGCAATCAGCCCCAGCATTTT
NA	TRBV6-5	few	TRBJ2-7	CASSTVIAEGSYEQYF	TGTGCCAGCAGTACTGTTATAGCTGAGGGCTCCTACGAGCAGTACTTC
NA	TRBV20-1	many	TRBJ1-6	CSASRARGNSPLHF	TGCAGTGCTAGCCGGGCGAGGGGGAATTCACCCCTCCACTTT
TRBD1	TRBV4-2	once	TRBJ2-5	CASSRTTDRGKTQYF	TGTGCCAGCAGCCGCACGACGGACAGGGGGAAGACCCAGTACTTC
TRBD1	TRBV5-1	few	TRBJ1-2	CASSTEQGRYGYTF	TGCGCCAGCAGCACGGAACAGGGGCGGTATGGCTACACCTTC
NA	TRBV11-1	NA	TRBJ2-1	CASSLSYVSYNEQFF	TGTGCCAGCAGCTTATCCTACGTCTCCTACAATGAGCAGTTCTTC
TRBD2	TRBV24-1	few	TRBJ2-1	CATSGATSPDEQFF	TGTGCCACCAGTGGGGCGACTAGCCCCGATGAGCAGTTCTTC
NA	TRBV7-9	NA	TRBJ2-3	CASSGEGVPSTDTQYF	TGTGCCAGCAGCGGAGAGGGGGTACCTAGCACAGATACGCAGTATTTT
NA	TRBV20-1	NA	TRBJ2-7	CSTSHAPGLTIWNF	TGCAGTACCTCCCACGCACCGGGACTCACGATATGGAACTTC
TRBD2	TRBV5-8	many	TRBJ2-3	CAIYKVAGGSTDTQYF	TGTGCCATCTACAAGGTGGCGGGGGGGAGCACAGATACGCAGTATTTT
NA	TRBV12-3/TRBV12-4	few	TRBJ2-2	CASSLLGRSGLMINTGELFF	TGTGCCAGCAGTTTATTAGGTCGTTCGGGCCTAATGATTAACACCGGGGAGCTGTTTTTT
NA	TRBV4-3	many	TRBJ1-6	CASSHRTDNSPLHF	TGCGCCAGCAGCCACAGGACAGATAATTCACCCCTCCACTTT
NA	TRBV29-1	many	TRBJ2-1	CSVGNRVTGNEQFF	TGCAGCGTTGGCAACAGGGTAACCGGCAATGAGCAGTTCTTC
NA	TRBV7-9	NA	TRBJ2-1	CASSLRTGRYNEQFF	TGTGCCAGCAGCTTGCGAACAGGGCGATACAATGAGCAGTTCTTC
NA	TRBV5-1	NA	TRBJ2-1	CASSSNPGGLDEQFF	TGCGCCAGCAGCTCGAACCCCGGTGGCCTGGATGAGCAGTTCTTC
TRBD2	TRBV4-3	many	TRBJ2-1	CASSQDKKSSGRDEQFF	TGCGCCAGCAGCCAAGATAAAAAGTCTAGCGGGAGAGATGAGCAGTTCTTC
NA	TRBV4-1	few	TRBJ2-3	CASSQGYGGASDTQYF	TGCGCCAGCAGCCAAGGATATGGCGGGGCATCAGATACGCAGTATTTT
NA	TRBV10-3	many	TRBJ1-2	CAISDPGSTNYGYTF	TGTGCCATCAGTGATCCAGGGAGTACGAACTATGGCTACACCTTC
NA	TRBV5-1	NA	TRBJ2-5	CASSLEIQETQYF	TGCGCCAGCAGCTTAGAGATACAAGAGACCCAGTACTTC
NA	TRBV20-1	many	TRBJ2-7	CSLINRATQREQYF	TGCAGCCTTATTAACCGCGCGACTCAGCGCGAGCAGTACTTC
TRBD1	TRBV6-5	many	TRBJ1-5	CASSYRDRGLENQPQHF	TGTGCCAGCAGTTACCGGGACAGGGGGCTCGAAAATCAGCCCCAGCATTTT
TRBD2	TRBV4-2	NA	TRBJ2-2	CASSTGVAGTTGELFF	TGTGCCAGCAGCACCGGGGTAGCGGGGACGACCGGGGAGCTGTTTTTT
NA	TRBV7-6	many	TRBJ2-5	CASSFGSGVTQYF	TGTGCCAGCAGCTTCGGATCTGGTGTGACCCAGTACTTC
TRBD1	TRBV25-1	once	TRBJ1-2	CASSEGTGGSYGDTF	TGTGCCAGCAGTGAGGGGACAGGGGGCAGCTATGGCGACACCTTC
TRBD1	TRBV29-1	many	TRBJ1-4	CSVGTGNNEKLFF	TGCAGCGTCGGGACAGGGAATAATGAAAAACTGTTTTTT
NA	TRBV5-1	NA	TRBJ1-4	CASSGGTTNEKLFF	TGCGCCAGCAGCGGGGGCACAACTAATGAAAAACTGTTTTTT
TRBD1	TRBV5-1	many	TRBJ2-2	CASLRTGEYTGELFF	TGCGCCAGCCTCCGGACAGGGGAGTACACCGGGGAGCTGTTTTTT
TRBD1	TRBV27	NA	TRBJ2-7	CASSRRPGQGYEQYF	TGTGCCAGCAGCCGGCGACCGGGACAGGGCTACGAGCAGTACTTC